One and the same sample provided the 24 T cell receptor beta chains below, sequenced in a study of T cells after yellow fever vaccination. TCRdb reprocessed the 5' RACE reads with MiXCR, giving one entry per CDR3 protein. The sample contains around 600,000 distinct CDR3 sequences, approximately 13% of which appear only once. The source material was PBMCs, sampled on the day of the yellow fever booster vaccination. The source of these receptors is a young man who received the YFV17D yellow fever vaccine.

The chain is built from TRBV4-2 and TRBJ2-5, with TRBD1 matching 7 bases. CDR3 length: 16 amino acids. Looked up from germline, CDR1 is LGHNA and CDR2 is YNFKEQ. V was pared by 1 base and J by 4 bases, with 9 bases of the junction left unmatched. The CDR3 is CASSQGQGWESETQYF. CDR3 bases: TGTGCCAGCAGCCAAGGACAGGGCTGGGAATCAGAGACCCAGTACTTC.

This clonotype was seen only a few times. The chain uses TRBV6-1 and TRBJ1-4, with a tentative D call TRBD1 (5 bases). This CDR3 comprises 14 residues. From germline, CDR1 is MNHNS and CDR2 SASEGT. V lost 6 bases, J lost 8 bases, and 16 bases lay in between. CDR3: CASRRQREREKLFF. CDR3 nucleotide sequence: TGTGCCAGCAGACGACAGCGGGAGAGGGAAAAACTGTTTTTT.

This clonotype was found many times. The chain joins TRBV4-2 to TRBJ2-1; D uncertain. With 4 bases removed from V and 8 bases from J, the gap between germline ends came to 6 bases. This CDR3 has 11 residues. Germline CDR1 and CDR2: LGHNA and YNFKEQ. The CDR3, as DNA: TGTGCCAGCAGCCCTGGGGATGAGCAGTTCTTC. Translation gives CASSPGDEQFF.

Only a few counts were recorded for this clonotype. The rearrangement uses TRBV7-6 and TRBJ2-3; 11 bases align to TRBD2. CDR3 length equals 18 residues. CDR1 and CDR2 (germline): SGHVS, FNYEAQ. V shed 1 base and J 2 bases; nucleotides not matched to a gene: 8. CDR3 amino acids: CASSLVSVAGGVTDTQYF. CDR3 bases: TGTGCCAGCAGCTTAGTCAGCGTAGCGGGAGGGGTCACAGATACGCAGTATTTT.

This clonotype was seen a handful of times. The chain links TRBV11-1 to TRBJ2-1; 7 positions agree with TRBD2. Trimming cost V 5 bases and J 6 bases; bases outside gene matches: 4. This CDR3 is built from 13 residues. Germline V gene sequence: CDR1 SGHAT, CDR2 FQDESV (reference sequence). The DNA for the CDR3 is TGTGCCAGCAGCCGACAGCGGGGCAATGAGCAGTTCTTC. Translating it yields CASSRQRGNEQFF.

The genes are TRBV5-1 and TRBJ2-7, with TRBD1 matching over 12 bases. This CDR3 is built from 15 residues. V lost 0 bases to trimming and J lost 5 bases; unmatched junction nucleotides: 3. Germline lookup yields CDR1 SGHRS and CDR2 YFSETQ. In nucleotides, the CDR3 is TGCGCCAGCAGCTTGGCCGGGACAGGGGGCAACGAGCAGTACTTC. It yields the protein CASSLAGTGGNEQYF.

This clonotype came up many times. In nucleotides, the CDR3 is TGTGCCAGCTCCCGGACAATGAACACTGAAGCTTTCTTT. Translating gives CASSRTMNTEAFF. The chain joins TRBV6-4 to TRBJ1-1, with a weak D call TRBD1 (5 bases). Germline V gene data show CDR1 as MRHNA and CDR2 as SNTAGT. V dropped 8 bases and J dropped 0 bases, with 10 bases sitting between them. The CDR3 runs to 13 residues.

This rearrangement joins TRBV4-3 to TRBJ1-3; tentatively, D is TRBD1 (5 bases). This CDR3 is built from 17 residues. Trimming took off 0 bases at V and 4 bases at J, with 16 bases between the two ends. CDR1 and CDR2 from the germline V gene are LGHNA and YSLEER. CDR3 sequence: CASSQDEAGSSGNTIYF. CDR3 coding DNA: TGCGCCAGCAGCCAAGATGAGGCAGGGAGCTCCGGAAACACCATATATTTT.

V is TRBV10-3 and J is TRBJ2-7, with D hard to call. From germline, CDR1 is ENHRY and CDR2 SYGVKD. Trimming stripped 6 bases from V and 3 bases from J, with 12 bases between. The CDR3 totals 13 residues. The CDR3 is CAISVSPGYEQYF. CDR3 coding DNA: TGTGCCATCAGCGTCTCCCCCGGCTACGAGCAGTACTTC.

The chain couples TRBV7-9 to TRBJ1-1; TRBD1 aligns across 11 bases. The germline V gene has CDR1 SEHNR and CDR2 FQNEAQ (reference sequence). The CDR3 is 16 amino acids. V lost 3 bases and J lost 3; bases outside the gene matches: 6. CDR3 coding DNA: TGTGCCAGCAGCTTGGGTTGGGACAGGGGGGACACTGAAGCTTTCTTT. It yields the protein CASSLGWDRGDTEAFF.

This clonotype was counted a few times. V and J are TRBV5-1 and TRBJ2-1; a weak D match, TRBD2 (5 bases). From germline, CDR1 is SGHRS and CDR2 YFSETQ. The V end was cut by 0 bases, the J end by 8 bases, with 15 bases between. This CDR3 spans 15 amino acids. CDR3 nucleotides: TGCGCCAGCAGCTTGGGCGTCGGGATTGAGGATGAGCAGTTCTTC. As protein: CASSLGVGIEDEQFF.

The chain has TRBV9 and TRBJ2-1; weak D call: TRBD2 (6 bases). Trimming shortened V by 0 bases and J by 9 bases, and 16 bases separated the two germline ends. From germline, CDR1 is SGDLS and CDR2 YYNGEE. This CDR3 has 15 amino acids. CDR3 sequence (DNA): TGTGCCAGCAGCGTAGGTGGTAGCGGAATTCCTGAGCAGTTCTTC. Translated, it gives CASSVGGSGIPEQFF.

This rearrangement joins TRBV7-9 to TRBJ2-7; 11 bases are a match to TRBD2. Germline V gene sequence: CDR1 SEHNR, CDR2 FQNEAQ (reference sequence). The CDR3 sequence is 15 residues long. The junction had 9 bases not matched to a gene; V was cut back by 5 bases and J by 6 bases. The CDR3 DNA reads as TGTGCCAGCAGCCAACAACTAGCGGGAGCTTTCGAGCAGTACTTC. Translating gives CASSQQLAGAFEQYF.

This clonotype was recorded a few times. V usage is TRBV4-3 and J usage is TRBJ2-1; TRBD2 matches at 8 bases. After removal of 2 bases from V and 5 bases from J, the junction contained 5 bases not matched to a gene. Looked up from germline, CDR1 is LGHNA and CDR2 is YSLEER. The CDR3 is 15 residues long. The CDR3 here is CASSQLGSGDNEQFF. The CDR3 nucleotides are TGCGCCAGCAGCCAATTAGGTAGCGGGGACAATGAGCAGTTCTTC.

This chain connects TRBV1 to TRBJ2-3; the table's D call, TRBD2, has no DNA check behind it. TRBV1 is annotated as a pseudogene. The CDR3 extends over 17 amino acids. CDR3 bases: TGCACCAGCAGCCTAGGGGACTCGCGACGGGTTGGAGATACGCAGTATTTT. Amino acid sequence: CTSSLGDSRRVGDTQYF.

In this sample, this clonotype turned up many times. This sequence joins TRBV7-8 and TRBJ2-3; no clear D. Trimming stripped 5 bases from V and 6 bases from J, with 12 bases between. Per the germline V gene, CDR1 is SGHVS and CDR2 is FQNEAQ. There are 13 residues in the CDR3. The CDR3 spells CASSPNAQDTQYF. The DNA for the CDR3 is TGTGCCAGCAGCCCAAACGCGCAGGATACGCAGTATTTT.

This clonotype was seen at least ten times. This chain uses TRBV20-1 with TRBJ1-5; TRBD1 matches 7 bases. J was trimmed by 2 bases and V by 3 bases; bases with no gene match: 10. This CDR3 has 16 residues. Germline-derived CDR1 and CDR2 are DFQATT and SNEGSKA (reference sequence). The CDR3 DNA sequence: TGCAGTGCTAGTGGGACAGTCCTACTCGGCAATCAGCCCCAGCATTTT. Translated, it gives CSASGTVLLGNQPQHF.

This clonotype was counted only a few times. The rearrangement uses TRBV6-2 or TRBV6-3 and TRBJ2-1, with TRBD1 as a possible D gene (5 bases). Trimming removed 4 bases at V and 9 bases at J, with 10 bases between. Germline CDR1 reads MNHEY; CDR2 reads SVGEGT. The CDR3 spans 12 residues. The CDR3 DNA reads TGTGCCAGCAGTTTCAGGGCTCCTGAGCAGTTCTTC. This encodes CASSFRAPEQFF.

This clonotype occurred a few times. The chain links TRBV5-1 to TRBJ1-4; the match to TRBD1 covers 7 bases. CDR3 size: 15 residues. Germline V gives CDR1 SGHRS, CDR2 YFSETQ. With 3 bases clipped from V and 4 bases from J, the junction kept 6 bases outside the gene matches. The CDR3 reads CASSSLGTDNEKLFF. For the CDR3, the DNA is TGCGCCAGCAGCTCACTCGGGACAGATAATGAAAAACTGTTTTTT.

This clonotype was recorded a few times. The gene calls are TRBV7-2 and TRBJ2-7; D may be TRBD1 (7 bases). The CDR3 spans 14 residues. Germline CDR1 and CDR2: SGHTA and FQGNSA. The V and J ends lost 2 bases and 7 bases respectively, with 15 bases between them. Written as DNA, the CDR3 is TGTGCCAGCAGCTTAAACAGGGGAGGAGGGGAGCAGTACTTC. Residues: CASSLNRGGGEQYF.

In its sample, this clonotype was seen a few times. This chain connects TRBV20-1 to TRBJ2-5, with D unclear. CDR1 and CDR2 from the germline V gene are DFQATT and SNEGSKA (reference sequence). CDR3 size: 13 residues. Deletions cut 5 bases from V and 9 bases from J, with 19 bases between. CDR3 coding DNA: TGCAGTGCTGACAACGGGCAGTCCGATGCCCAGTACTTC. The encoded protein is CSADNGQSDAQYF.

This clonotype was seen only a few times. This sequence joins TRBV5-5 and TRBJ2-1, with TRBD2 matching over 11 bases. The CDR3 has 15 residues. V lost 4 bases and J lost 8; bases outside the gene matches: 8. Germline assignment: CDR1 SGHKS and CDR2 YYEKEE (reference sequence). Here the CDR3 reads CASSPGTSGRDEQFF. CDR3 DNA sequence: TGTGCCAGCAGCCCCGGGACTAGCGGTAGGGATGAGCAGTTCTTC.

J is TRBJ2-4 and V is TRBV20-1; possibly TRBD1 for D (5 bases). From germline, CDR1 is DFQATT and CDR2 SNEGSKA (reference sequence). The CDR3 is 13 residues long. The CDR3 here is CSPRELAKNIQYF. CDR3 DNA sequence: TGCAGCCCCAGGGAACTAGCCAAAAACATTCAGTACTTC.

The CDR3 DNA reads as TGTGCCATCAGCCCGGGGACTAGCGGGAGAGTTGGCACAGATACGCAGTATTTT. It translates to CAISPGTSGRVGTDTQYF. The chain has TRBV10-3 and TRBJ2-3; TRBD2 agrees at 14 bases. V lost 6 bases, J lost 1 base, and 9 bases stayed unmatched. CDR3 length equals 18 residues. Per the germline V gene, CDR1 is ENHRY and CDR2 is SYGVKD.